A single sample is the source of the 23 T cell receptor beta chains below, sequenced in a study of shared clonotypes between healthy human individuals. Sequenced by immunoSEQ multiplex PCR; TCRdb stores in-frame clones only, minus some. The profile shows about half a million clones, roughly 80% of them singletons. The sample consisted of PBMCs. These receptors were taken from a woman in her thirties or forties in good health. Some clones in this sample may be carry-over from other donors' samples.

The chain is built from TRBV15 and TRBJ2-7, with 8 bases matching TRBD2. Germline CDR1 is LNHNV and CDR2 is YYDKDF (reference sequence). The V gene end was trimmed by 2 bases and the J gene end by 0 bases; junction bases not matched to a gene: 6. The CDR3 length is 16 residues. This chain's CDR3 is CATSRLGAGGSYEQYF. CDR3 in DNA: TGTGCCACCAGCAGACTGGGGGCGGGAGGCTCCTACGAGCAGTACTTC.

The sample holds many counts of this clone. The chain employs TRBV9 and TRBJ1-2; the D is unclear. The CDR3 runs to 12 residues. Deletions cut 3 bases from V and 2 bases from J, with 5 bases between. Germline assignment: CDR1 SGDLS and CDR2 YYNGEE. CDR3 DNA: TGTGCCAGCAGCGAAGCGAACTATGGCTACACCTTC. This codes for CASSEANYGYTF. The whole variable domain, remainder taken from reference TRBV9 and TRBJ1-2, is DSGVTQTPKHLITATGQRVTLRCSPRSGDLSVYWYQQSLDQGLQFLIQYYNGEERAKGNILERFSAQQFPDLHSELNLSSLELGDSALYFCASSEANYGYTFGSGTRLTVV.

A remark on this clone: Other DNA sequences in the same sample also yield this CDR3. J is TRBJ2-5 and V is TRBV5-1, with a weak D call TRBD2 (6 bases). The CDR3 totals 15 residues. V was cut by 4 bases and J by 5 bases, with 18 bases left in between. In germline, CDR1 is SGHRS, CDR2 YFSETQ. The DNA for the CDR3 is TGCGCCAGCAGCCCACAGGATCCCGGAGGGGAGACCCAGTACTTC. Translated: CASSPQDPGGETQYF.

The V gene is TRBV7-9, the J gene TRBJ2-1, with 9 bases identical to TRBD1. CDR3 size: 13 residues. Losses at the gene ends were 8 bases for V and 6 bases for J; bases not matched to a gene: 5. CDR1 and CDR2 (germline): SEHNR, FQNEAQ (reference sequence). The CDR3 spells CASGTGPTNEQFF. DNA of the CDR3: TGTGCCAGCGGGACAGGGCCAACCAATGAGCAGTTCTTC.

V usage is TRBV7-9 and J usage is TRBJ2-7, with 9 bases lining up with TRBD1. This CDR3 spans 14 amino acids. Germline trimming cut 3 bases from V and 4 bases from J; bases unmatched to any gene: 4. The germline CDR1 and CDR2 sequences are SEHNR and FQNEAQ (reference sequence). The chain's CDR3 is CASSFWDRVYEQYF. The CDR3 nucleotides are TGTGCCAGCAGCTTCTGGGACAGGGTTTACGAGCAGTACTTC. The full variable domain, completed using reference TRBV7-9 and TRBJ2-7, is DTGVSQNPRHKITKRGQNVTFRCDPISEHNRLYWYRQTLGQGPEFLTYFQNEAQLEKSRLLSDRFSAERPKGSFSTLEIQRTEQGDSAMYLCASSFWDRVYEQYFGPGTRLTVT.

The chain employs TRBV30 and TRBJ2-5, with 7 bases that match TRBD2. This CDR3 has 13 residues. Looked up from germline, CDR1 is GTSNPN and CDR2 is SVGIG (reference sequence). Losses at the gene ends were 3 bases for V and 5 bases for J; bases not matched to a gene: 6. In DNA, the CDR3 is TGTGCCTGGAGGCTTAATAGCGGGGAGACCCAGTACTTC. Residues: CAWRLNSGETQYF.

This chain uses TRBV19 with TRBJ2-2; 7 bases line up with TRBD1. The germline gives CDR1 LNHDA, CDR2 SQIVND (reference sequence). With V trimmed by 4 bases and J by 1 base, 9 bases remained unmatched. This CDR3 contains 17 residues. The CDR3, as DNA: TGTGCCAGTAGTAAAAGGGGACAGATTCTGAACACCGGGGAGCTGTTTTTT. This sequence encodes CASSKRGQILNTGELFF.

The gene calls are TRBV9 and TRBJ2-6; TRBD1 aligns across 8 bases. Trimming took 1 base from V and 0 from J; bases not matched to a gene: 9. Per germline, CDR1 SGDLS and CDR2 YYNGEE. This CDR3 has 19 amino acids. For the CDR3, the DNA is TGTGCCAGCAGCGTACCTCGACAGGGGAAGAGCTCTGGGGCCAACGTCCTGACTTTC. Translated: CASSVPRQGKSSGANVLTF.

This clone was recorded at least ten times. The chain recombines TRBV4-2 with TRBJ2-7; D uncertain. Trimming removed 6 bases at V and 2 bases at J, with 17 bases between. This CDR3 has 15 amino acids. Germline V gene data show CDR1 as LGHNA and CDR2 as YNFKEQ. This CDR3 reads CASSFLRYSPYEQYF. In nucleotides, the CDR3 is TGTGCCAGCAGTTTCCTCCGCTACTCACCCTACGAGCAGTACTTC.

The chain uses TRBV27 and TRBJ2-2; tentative D call: TRBD2 (6 bases). The CDR3 is 15 residues long. In germline, CDR1 is MNHEY, CDR2 SMNVEV (reference sequence). V shed 2 bases and J shed 5 bases, with 12 bases lying between them. In nucleotides, the CDR3 is TGTGCCAGCAGTTTAGCGGGATGGGGGACCGGGGAGCTGTTTTTT. It codes for CASSLAGWGTGELFF.

This clone was seen a handful of times. This chain connects TRBV5-1 to TRBJ1-1; D is unresolved. The germline V gene encodes CDR1 SGHRS and CDR2 YFSETQ. Trimming cost V 0 bases and J 1 base, with 7 bases left between them. CDR3 length: 14 amino acids. In DNA, the CDR3 is TGCGCCAGCAGCTTGGGAGACGAGAACACTGAAGCTTTCTTT. Amino acid sequence: CASSLGDENTEAFF.

V and J are TRBV4-3 and TRBJ1-2, with D possibly matching TRBD1 (6 bases). V gave up 0 bases and J gave up 4 bases, with 30 bases separating them. Germline CDR1 is LGHNA and CDR2 is YSLEER. CDR3 size: 21 residues. CDR3 nucleotides: TGCGCCAGCAGCCAAGATTTGGGTTTATGGGGGGCGCTGGTTTTCCCCTATGGCTACACCTTC. It is translated as CASSQDLGLWGALVFPYGYTF.

The chain recombines TRBV5-5 with TRBJ1-1, with D maybe TRBD1 (5 bases). This CDR3 region has 16 residues. Germline V gene data show CDR1 as SGHKS and CDR2 as YYEKEE (reference sequence). The V gene lost 7 bases and the J gene lost 0 bases, with 19 bases spanning the gap. CDR3 amino acids: CASALKIRTLNTEAFF. DNA for the CDR3: TGTGCCAGCGCCCTCAAAATAAGGACACTGAACACTGAAGCTTTCTTT.

The genes are TRBV28 and TRBJ2-1, with D tentatively TRBD1 or TRBD2 (6 bases each). Germline values: CDR1 MDHEN, CDR2 SYDVKM. This CDR3 comprises 18 residues. Trimming pared 2 bases from V and 0 bases from J, leaving 17 bases between. Here the CDR3 DNA reads TGTGCCAGCAGTTTACTCAGGGGAGGCCTAAGCTCCTACAATGAGCAGTTCTTC. It translates to CASSLLRGGLSSYNEQFF.

This clone was detected only a few times. The chain combines TRBV7-2 with TRBJ2-7; weak D call: TRBD1 (6 bases). V gave up 1 base and J gave up 0 bases, with 10 bases separating them. The CDR3 extends over 15 amino acids. Germline V CDR1 and CDR2: SGHTA, FQGNSA. CDR3 residues: CASSLVGQSSYEQYF. In nucleotides, the CDR3 is TGTGCCAGCAGCTTAGTTGGACAGAGCTCCTACGAGCAGTACTTC.

This chain connects TRBV6-6 to TRBJ2-4, with a possible D match to TRBD1 (6 bases). CDR1 and CDR2 from the germline V gene are MNHNY and SVGAGI (reference sequence). CDR3 length: 16 residues. The V end was cut by 6 bases, the J end by 1 base, with 16 bases between. Written as DNA, the CDR3 is TGTGCCAGCAGCACCCAGACAGGATTCGCCAAAAACATTCAGTACTTC. This sequence encodes CASSTQTGFAKNIQYF.

This clone was seen more than once but under ten times. This sequence joins TRBV11-2 and TRBJ2-2; D gene uncertain. The CDR3 runs 12 residues. Per germline, CDR1 SGHAT and CDR2 FQNNGV. The V end lost 2 bases, the J end lost 4 bases, and 2 bases lay between the germline ends. This chain's CDR3 is CASSLLTGELFF. In DNA form, the CDR3 reads TGTGCCAGCAGCTTACTCACCGGGGAGCTGTTTTTT.

The rearrangement uses TRBV7-9 and TRBJ2-1; a possible D gene is TRBD2 (6 bases). This CDR3 region has 14 residues. The V end was cut by 3 bases, the J end by 6 bases, with 12 bases between. From germline, CDR1 is SEHNR and CDR2 FQNEAQ (reference sequence). The CDR3 loop reads CASSFLGLPNEQFF. In DNA form, the CDR3 reads TGTGCCAGCAGCTTCTTGGGACTGCCCAATGAGCAGTTCTTC.

This clone showed up just once. V usage is TRBV18 and J usage is TRBJ2-7; no firm D call. The CDR3 spans 14 residues. Germline V gene lookup returns CDR1 KGHSH and CDR2 LQKENI. Trimming shortened V by 6 bases and J by 2 bases, and 14 bases separated the two germline ends. The CDR3 DNA follows: TGTGCCAGCTCCCCGCCGGTCCTTACCTACGAGCAGTACTTC. The encoded protein is CASSPPVLTYEQYF.

The rearrangement joins TRBV7-9 to TRBJ2-3, with 10 bases aligning to TRBD1. Trimming cost V 5 bases and J 5 bases; bases outside gene matches: 4. This CDR3 is 14 amino acids long. Germline-derived CDR1 and CDR2 are SEHNR and FQNEAQ (reference sequence). In DNA, the CDR3 is TGTGCCAGCAGCGCAGGACAGGGGGGAGATACGCAGTATTTT. Its translation is CASSAGQGGDTQYF.

The CDR3 is CASSSLRTRDNEQFF. The CDR3 DNA sequence: TGTGCCAGCAGTTCCCTCCGGACTAGGGACAATGAGCAGTTCTTC. V usage is TRBV28 and J usage is TRBJ2-1; 7 bases agree with TRBD2. Unmatched junction bases numbered 8, after V lost 4 bases and J lost 5 bases. CDR3 size: 15 residues. Germline CDR1 and CDR2: MDHEN and SYDVKM.

This chain joins TRBV7-9 and TRBJ2-5, with D perhaps TRBD1 (6 bases). Judging by the DNA end, TRBJ2-7 fits better; the J call may be wrong. The CDR3 sequence is 14 residues long. Germline-derived CDR1 and CDR2 are SEHNR and FQNEAQ (reference sequence). The CDR3 DNA follows: TGTGCCAGCAGCCGACTGGACAGTACCTACGAGCAGTACTTC. It yields the protein CASSRLDSTYEQYF.

This rearrangement joins TRBV27 to TRBJ2-3, with 9 bases matching TRBD2. The V gene end was trimmed by 2 bases and the J gene end by 4 bases; junction bases not matched to a gene: 4. The CDR3 spans 15 residues. Germline loops: CDR1 MNHEY, CDR2 SMNVEV (reference sequence). CDR3 coding DNA: TGTGCCAGCAGTTTACGGGCGGGAGGGCCAGATACGCAGTATTTT. Protein product: CASSLRAGGPDTQYF.